These 16 T cell receptor beta chains share one sample of origin, sequenced in a study of blood T cell repertoires in COVID-19. TCRdb keeps only in-frame clones here, not all; method: immunoSEQ multiplex PCR. Of about 300,000 clones listed, 89% are singletons. The sequencing sample was made of PBMCs or T cells enriched from blood (not recorded which). Receptors originate from a woman aged 40 to 50 who had recovered from COVID-19.

The chain carries TRBV9 and TRBJ2-3; 9 nucleotides agree with TRBD2. Per the germline V gene, CDR1 is SGDLS and CDR2 is YYNGEE. The V gene end was trimmed by 3 bases and the J gene end by 1 base; junction bases not matched to a gene: 6. This CDR3 comprises 16 residues. The CDR3 is CASSAGGLAGTDTQYF. The CDR3 region has the DNA TGTGCCAGCAGCGCAGGGGGACTAGCCGGCACAGATACGCAGTATTTT.

The V gene is TRBV18, the J gene TRBJ2-7; D perhaps matches TRBD1 (5 bases). Per germline, CDR1 KGHSH and CDR2 LQKENI. The V end was cut by 6 bases, the J end by 9 bases, with 21 bases between. CDR3 length equals 14 residues. The CDR3 spells CASSLTTDEVAQYF. In DNA, the CDR3 is TGTGCCAGCTCCCTTACGACAGACGAAGTGGCGCAGTACTTC.

The CDR3: CASSLETGGVYNEQFF. The CDR3 nucleotides read TGTGCCAGCAGCTTGGAAACAGGGGGCGTGTACAATGAGCAGTTCTTC. J is TRBJ2-1 and V is TRBV5-6; TRBD1 matches 9 bases. CDR3 length equals 16 residues. The germline CDR1 and CDR2 sequences are SGHDT and YYEEEE. J was trimmed by 4 bases and V by 0 bases; bases with no gene match: 5.

This clone was counted once. The chain couples TRBV7-3 to TRBJ1-1; 7 bases line up with TRBD1. V shed 4 bases, J shed 10 bases, and the junction held 12 bases outside the gene matches. Germline assignment: CDR1 SGHTA and CDR2 FQGTGA. This CDR3 comprises 14 residues. This CDR3 reads CASSSRGAGGIAFF. DNA for the CDR3: TGTGCCAGCAGCTCCCGTGGGGCAGGGGGAATAGCTTTCTTT.

The gene calls are TRBV24-1 and TRBJ1-5; D not certain. CDR1 is KGHDR, CDR2 SFDVKD, per germline. This CDR3 comprises 13 residues. Trimming shortened V by 5 bases and J by 6 bases, and 10 bases separated the two germline ends. CDR3 loop: CATSAGWGQPQHF. CDR3 bases: TGTGCCACCAGTGCGGGGTGGGGTCAGCCCCAGCATTTT.

This rearrangement joins TRBV27 to TRBJ2-5; the match to TRBD2 covers 11 bases. Trimming cost V 2 bases and J 1 base; bases outside gene matches: 3. The CDR3 is made up of 16 amino acids. CDR1 MNHEY and CDR2 SMNVEV come from the germline V gene (reference sequence). The chain's CDR3 is CASSLASGRSQETQYF. CDR3 bases: TGTGCCAGCAGTTTAGCTAGCGGGAGGTCCCAAGAGACCCAGTACTTC.

This clone was counted once. This chain joins TRBV18 and TRBJ1-1; 9 nucleotides align to TRBD1. V lost 4 bases and J lost 6; bases outside the gene matches: 6. This CDR3 has 14 residues. Germline V lookup: CDR1 KGHSH, CDR2 LQKENI. CDR3 region: CASSLSGQGPEAFF. The DNA for the CDR3 is TGTGCCAGCTCACTCTCCGGACAGGGGCCTGAAGCTTTCTTT.

The J gene is TRBJ1-1, the V gene TRBV5-6; unclear D gene. This CDR3 region has 13 residues. V was cut by 5 bases and J by 1 base, with 9 bases left in between. Germline assignment: CDR1 SGHDT and CDR2 YYEEEE. The DNA for the CDR3 is TGTGCCAGCAGTCCGGACTGGAACACTGAAGCTTTCTTT. This codes for CASSPDWNTEAFF.

The table lists this clone with a few counts. This sequence joins TRBV28 and TRBJ1-6; 7 nucleotides align to TRBD1. The CDR3 loop spans 15 amino acids. The ends lost 4 bases at V and 6 bases at J; junction bases unmatched: 6. CDR1 is MDHEN and CDR2 is SYDVKM in the germline V gene. CDR3 amino acids: CASSSQGRLNSPLHF. The CDR3 nucleotides read TGTGCCAGCAGTTCACAGGGGCGCCTTAATTCACCCCTCCACTTT.

This sequence joins TRBV5-4 and TRBJ1-2, with D perhaps matching TRBD1 (5 bases). Between the trimmed V and J ends, which lost 2 bases and 3 bases, there was a span of 8 bases. Germline V lookup: CDR1 SGHNT, CDR2 YYREEE (reference sequence). CDR3 length: 13 amino acids. Here the CDR3 DNA reads TGTGCCAGCAGCTTTCAGGGTGACTATGGCTACACCTTC. Encoded protein: CASSFQGDYGYTF. The full variable domain, in which reference TRBV5-4 and TRBJ1-2 provide the parts outside the CDR3, is ETGVTQSPTHLIKTRGQQVTLRCSSQSGHNTVSWYQQALGQGPQFIFQYYREEENGRGNFPPRFSGLQFPNYSSELNVNALELDDSALYLCASSFQGDYGYTFGSGTRLTVV.

The chain joins TRBV11-2 to TRBJ2-7, with 7 bases aligning to TRBD2. J gave up 3 bases and V 1 base, and 3 bases lay outside the gene matches. The germline gives CDR1 SGHAT, CDR2 FQNNGV. This CDR3 spans 14 amino acids. CDR3 nucleotides: TGTGCCAGCAGCTTAGGACTAGCCTTCTACGAGCAGTACTTC. Its protein product is CASSLGLAFYEQYF.

The CDR3 protein is CASSLNWAGAHYGYTF. CDR3 bases: TGTGCCAGCAGCTTAAATTGGGCGGGGGCGCACTATGGCTACACCTTC. This rearrangement joins TRBV7-2 to TRBJ1-2; a weak D match, TRBD1 (6 bases). V was shortened by 2 bases and J by 3 bases, with 16 bases between the two germline ends. Germline CDR1 and CDR2: SGHTA and FQGNSA. This CDR3 contains 16 residues.

This chain links TRBV30 with TRBJ2-7; 8 bases match TRBD2. The CDR3 runs to 14 residues. J lost 7 bases, V lost 2 bases, and 10 bases had no gene match. CDR1 is GTSNPN, CDR2 SVGIG, per germline (reference sequence). For the CDR3, the DNA is TGTGCCTGGAGTTTAAACGGGAGGGGCCGGGAGCAGTACTTC. This gives the protein CAWSLNGRGREQYF.

This clone was recorded only once. The V gene is TRBV24-1, the J gene TRBJ1-2; D may be TRBD1 (6 bases). This CDR3 contains 13 residues. V was shortened by 6 bases and J by 8 bases, with 15 bases between the two germline ends. Germline loops: CDR1 KGHDR, CDR2 SFDVKD. In DNA, the CDR3 is TGTGCCACCAGTACTTCAGGGGCAGGGGGCTACACCTTC. Translated, it gives CATSTSGAGGYTF.

V and J are TRBV5-1 and TRBJ1-1; D not resolved. Deletions cut 1 base from V and 7 bases from J, with 11 bases between. The CDR3 spans 13 residues. Germline V CDR1 and CDR2: SGHRS, YFSETQ. This CDR3 is CASSLFTSGEAFF. In DNA form, the CDR3 reads TGCGCCAGCAGCTTGTTTACGTCCGGTGAAGCTTTCTTT.

This chain uses TRBV6-5 with TRBJ2-1; weak D call: TRBD1 (6 bases). Germline CDR1 and CDR2: MNHEY and SVGAGI. This CDR3 has 13 amino acids. Between the trimmed V and J ends, which lost 7 bases and 4 bases, there was a span of 11 bases. The CDR3 here is CASTKGVYNEQFF. In DNA, the CDR3 is TGTGCCAGCACCAAGGGGGTTTACAATGAGCAGTTCTTC.